The 30 T cell receptor beta chains below all came from one sample that was sequenced in a study of shared T cell receptors in the human thymus. Profiled with immunoSEQ multiplex PCR; TCRdb holds only in-frame clones, not every one. The data contain 600,000 to 900,000 clones, around 85% of them seen just once; the ten biggest clones take up about 0.011%. These data were also filed under a second study, of human thymus T cells.

The specimen sequenced was thymocytes. The receptors originated from a girl less than two years old with a congenital heart defect.

The rearrangement uses TRBV15 and TRBJ1-2; D may be TRBD1 (5 bases). This CDR3 region has 14 residues. Germline V CDR1 and CDR2: LNHNV, YYDKDF (reference sequence). The V and J ends lost 0 bases and 7 bases respectively, with 12 bases between them. This CDR3 reads CATSRDGGEVGYTF. In DNA form, the CDR3 reads TGTGCCACCAGCAGAGATGGGGGGGAGGTTGGCTACACCTTC.

The chain uses TRBV12-5 and TRBJ2-1; D is ambiguous. There are 13 residues in the CDR3. Germline values: CDR1 LGHNT, CDR2 FRNRAP. The V end was cut by 9 bases, the J end by 4 bases, with 13 bases between. This CDR3 reads CASAPTNYNEQFF. DNA of the CDR3: TGTGCTAGCGCCCCGACAAATTACAATGAGCAGTTCTTC.

The CDR3 DNA reads as TGTGCCAGCAGTCGGGACACTCGATATGGCTACACCTTC. It codes for CASSRDTRYGYTF. The chain combines TRBV6-6 with TRBJ1-2; D may be TRBD1 (6 bases). In germline, CDR1 is MNHNY, CDR2 SVGAGI (reference sequence). The CDR3 totals 13 residues. V was cut by 5 bases and J by 5 bases, with 12 bases left in between.

The chain has TRBV27 and TRBJ2-7; D is perhaps TRBD1 (6 bases). The V and J ends lost 4 bases and 0 bases respectively, with 16 bases between them. The CDR3 has 16 residues. Germline V gene data show CDR1 as MNHEY and CDR2 as SMNVEV (reference sequence). The CDR3 nucleotides read TGTGCCAGCAGTTCCAATGACAGGCTCCTCTCCTACGAGCAGTACTTC. Translating it yields CASSSNDRLLSYEQYF.

A single count supports this clone. V and J are TRBV6-1 and TRBJ2-2; perhaps TRBD1 as D (6 bases). The CDR3 has 15 residues. With 5 bases removed from V and 5 bases from J, the gap between germline ends came to 15 bases. Germline V gene data show CDR1 as MNHNS and CDR2 as SASEGT. The CDR3, as DNA: TGTGCCAGCAGTCCCCTACAAGACAGGACCGGGGAGCTGTTTTTT. Translating gives CASSPLQDRTGELFF.

DNA for the CDR3: TGTGCCAGCAGCCAAGATGAGGATGAGCAGTTCTTC. As protein: CASSQDEDEQFF. V gene TRBV14 combines with J gene TRBJ2-1, with D uncertain. The CDR3 spans 12 residues. V lost 0 bases to trimming and J lost 8 bases, with 5 bases between them. Germline CDR1 reads SGHDN; CDR2 reads FVKESK.

The CDR3 nucleotides read TGTGCCAGCAGTTCGAGAGGACAGGATTCACCCCTCCACTTT. It translates to CASSSRGQDSPLHF. The chain is built from TRBV6-1 and TRBJ1-6; TRBD1 agrees at 7 bases. This CDR3 spans 14 amino acids. The germline V gene has CDR1 MNHNS and CDR2 SASEGT. After removal of 5 bases from V and 8 bases from J, the junction contained 6 bases not matched to a gene.

The chain couples TRBV12-5 to TRBJ1-3; 11 nucleotides agree with TRBD1. CDR1 is LGHNT and CDR2 is FRNRAP in the germline V gene. Trimming removed 8 bases from V and 0 bases from J; junction bases left unmatched: 9. This CDR3 has 17 amino acids. The CDR3 nucleotides read TGTGCTAGTTGGGGCACCGGGACAGGGGGCTCTGGAAACACCATATATTTT. Its translation: CASWGTGTGGSGNTIYF. Full variable domain (missing parts from reference TRBV12-5 and TRBJ1-3): DARVTQTPRHKVTEMGQEVTMRCQPILGHNTVFWYRQTMMQGLELLAYFRNRAPLDDSGMPKDRFSAEMPDATLATLKIQPSEPRDSAVYFCASWGTGTGGSGNTIYFGEGSWLTVV.

The chain employs TRBV4-1 and TRBJ1-1; D may be TRBD1 (5 bases). Per germline, CDR1 MGHRA and CDR2 YSYEKL. Trimming removed 4 bases from V and 7 bases from J, with 22 bases in between. The CDR3 is 16 residues long. CDR3: CASSLAGRNAGIEAFF. CDR3 DNA sequence: TGCGCCAGCAGCCTAGCCGGACGGAACGCAGGGATTGAAGCTTTCTTT.

The CDR3 DNA is TGTGCCAGCAGCTTGGGGGGCGTATCTGACAATCAGCCCCAGCATTTT. Protein sequence: CASSLGGVSDNQPQHF. The rearrangement links TRBV5-8 to TRBJ1-5; D possibly corresponds to TRBD1 (5 bases). Trimming removed 0 bases at V and 3 bases at J, with 13 bases between. Germline CDR1 is SGHTS and CDR2 is YDEGEE. This CDR3 region has 16 residues.

The chain links TRBV5-1 to TRBJ2-1; D remains ambiguous. Trimming removed 4 bases at V and 2 bases at J, with 13 bases between. Germline V gene lookup returns CDR1 SGHRS and CDR2 YFSETQ. The CDR3 sequence is 15 residues long. The CDR3 loop is CASSPWMGTYNEQFF. Here the CDR3 DNA reads TGCGCCAGCAGCCCATGGATGGGCACCTACAATGAGCAGTTCTTC.

This clone was seen more than once but under ten times. The V gene is TRBV7-9, the J gene TRBJ1-2; 10 bases line up with TRBD1. In germline, CDR1 is SEHNR, CDR2 FQNEAQ (reference sequence). The CDR3 is 13 amino acids. Unmatched junction bases numbered 4, after V lost 6 bases and J lost 6 bases. CDR3 protein: CASRLGTGDGYTF. For the CDR3, the DNA is TGTGCCAGCAGACTAGGGACAGGGGATGGCTACACCTTC.

This clone was recorded once. The chain combines TRBV28 with TRBJ2-5, with 10 bases matching TRBD1. V dropped 6 bases and J dropped 0; count of bases not matched to a gene: 4. The length of the CDR3 is 15 residues. CDR1 and CDR2 from the germline V gene are MDHEN and SYDVKM. The CDR3 DNA is TGTGCCAGCAGCGAGACAGGGGGCTACCAAGAGACCCAGTACTTC. Amino acids: CASSETGGYQETQYF.

This chain links TRBV14 with TRBJ1-5; a weak D match, TRBD1 (5 bases). Germline CDR1 SGHDN, CDR2 FVKESK. The ends were cut back, 0 bases at V and 2 bases at J, with 11 bases in the middle. CDR3 length: 16 amino acids. The CDR3 sequence: CASSQETAMGNQPQHF. The DNA for the CDR3 is TGTGCCAGCAGCCAAGAGACAGCGATGGGCAATCAGCCCCAGCATTTT.

The chain combines TRBV25-1 with TRBJ2-3; TRBD2 matches 11 bases. There are 13 residues in the CDR3. CDR1 and CDR2 (germline): MGHDK, SYGVNS. V lost 8 bases and J lost 4; bases outside the gene matches: 2. CDR3 bases: TGTGCCAGCGATAGCGGGGGGGCAGATACGCAGTATTTT. It translates to CASDSGGADTQYF.

This clone has only a few counts. The rearrangement links TRBV5-1 to TRBJ2-5; possible D gene TRBD2, 5 bases. From germline, CDR1 is SGHRS and CDR2 YFSETQ. Trimming removed 0 bases from V and 4 bases from J, with 7 bases in between. This CDR3 is 13 amino acids long. The CDR3 protein is CASSLAGRETQYF. Here the CDR3 DNA reads TGCGCCAGCAGCTTGGCGGGGAGAGAGACCCAGTACTTC.

This clone was recorded once. The chain recombines TRBV6-1 with TRBJ2-7, with 7 bases matching TRBD1. CDR1 is MNHNS, CDR2 SASEGT, per germline. Unmatched junction bases numbered 7, after V lost 7 bases and J lost 4 bases. The CDR3 spans 13 residues. The CDR3 coding sequence is TGTGCCAGCAATTACAGGGGCTGGTACGAGCAGTACTTC. It yields the protein CASNYRGWYEQYF.

V and J are TRBV7-2 and TRBJ1-6; 8 bases are shared with TRBD1. CDR1 is SGHTA and CDR2 is FQGNSA in the germline V gene. The CDR3 totals 17 residues. Trimming took 4 bases from V and 10 from J; bases not matched to a gene: 15. The CDR3 DNA follows: TGTGCCAGCAGCTCCCCACGAACACCGGACAGGGACTCACCCCTCCACTTT. It is translated as CASSSPRTPDRDSPLHF.

This chain joins TRBV6-5 and TRBJ1-2; D is perhaps TRBD1 (5 bases). The CDR3 contains 14 residues. The germline V gene encodes CDR1 MNHEY and CDR2 SVGAGI. The V gene lost 2 bases and the J gene lost 4 bases, with 11 bases spanning the gap. CDR3 loop: CASSYRGQPYGYTF. CDR3 DNA: TGTGCCAGCAGTTACAGGGGCCAACCCTATGGCTACACCTTC.

The rearrangement links TRBV2 to TRBJ2-3; the match to TRBD2 covers 12 bases. This CDR3 has 20 amino acids. Losses at the gene ends were 1 base for V and 6 bases for J; bases not matched to a gene: 17. CDR1 and CDR2 from the germline V gene are SNHLY and FYNNEI. The CDR3 bases are TGTGCCAGCAGTGAAGTTCTAGCGGGGGGGCGAGTCAAAGAAAGGGATACGCAGTATTTT. Translated: CASSEVLAGGRVKERDTQYF.

The chain links TRBV19 to TRBJ1-2; D gene ambiguous. The CDR3 extends over 13 amino acids. V shed 0 bases and J shed 5 bases, with 7 bases lying between them. The germline gives CDR1 LNHDA, CDR2 SQIVND (reference sequence). The CDR3 is CASSIEADYGYTF. The CDR3 coding sequence is TGTGCCAGTAGTATAGAGGCAGATTATGGCTACACCTTC.

The chain has TRBV14 and TRBJ2-1, with TRBD2 identical over 12 bases. The CDR3 sequence is 16 residues long. Germline CDR1 SGHDN, CDR2 FVKESK. V dropped 0 bases and J dropped 6; count of bases not matched to a gene: 3. CDR3 protein: CASSQEGLAGVNEQFF. The CDR3 DNA follows: TGTGCCAGCAGCCAAGAGGGACTAGCGGGCGTCAATGAGCAGTTCTTC. Looking up the rest from reference TRBV14 and TRBJ2-1 gives the full variable domain: EAGVTQFPSHSVIEKGQTVTLRCDPISGHDNLYWYRRVMGKEIKFLLHFVKESKQDESGMPNNRFLAERTGGTYSTLKVQPAELEDSGVYFCASSQEGLAGVNEQFFGPGTRLTVL.

The rearrangement links TRBV29-1 to TRBJ1-4; weak D call: TRBD1 (5 bases). The germline V and J ends were trimmed by 4 bases and 8 bases, with 14 bases remaining between them. The CDR3 loop spans 13 amino acids. Germline-derived CDR1 and CDR2 are SQVTM and ANQGSEA. This chain's CDR3 is CSVVSNPGEKLFF. In DNA, the CDR3 is TGCAGCGTTGTGAGCAACCCAGGGGAAAAACTGTTTTTT.

The rearrangement links TRBV5-1 to TRBJ2-4; D may be TRBD1 (6 bases). Germline lookup yields CDR1 SGHRS and CDR2 YFSETQ. The CDR3 runs to 16 residues. V dropped 4 bases and J dropped 6 bases, with 20 bases sitting between them. The CDR3 coding sequence is TGCGCCAGCAGCCCAGAGTTAGGGAAGGGGGTAAACATTCAGTACTTC. Amino acids: CASSPELGKGVNIQYF.

J is TRBJ1-1 and V is TRBV7-9, with TRBD1 matching 10 bases. V gave up 11 bases and J gave up 4 bases; unmatched junction bases: 13. In germline, CDR1 is SEHNR, CDR2 FQNEAQ (reference sequence). The CDR3 consists of 15 residues. CDR3 DNA sequence: TGTGCCCGATCTATTCCGCGACAGGGGGCCACTGAAGCTTTCTTT. Its translation: CARSIPRQGATEAFF. The variable domain in full, with the rest retrieved from reference TRBV7-9 and TRBJ1-1, is DTGVSQNPRHKITKRGQNVTFRCDPISEHNRLYWYRQTLGQGPEFLTYFQNEAQLEKSRLLSDRFSAERPKGSFSTLEIQRTEQGDSAMYLCARSIPRQGATEAFFGQGTRLTVV.

CDR3 protein: CASSQIPGQGTTNYGYTF. Written as DNA, the CDR3 is TGTGCCAGCTCCCAAATCCCGGGACAGGGGACTACTAACTATGGCTACACCTTC. The chain couples TRBV18 to TRBJ1-2; 10 bases fit TRBD1. With V trimmed by 6 bases and J by 0 bases, 13 bases remained unmatched. Germline V gene lookup returns CDR1 KGHSH and CDR2 LQKENI. The CDR3 extends over 18 amino acids.

The V gene is TRBV5-1, the J gene TRBJ2-3, with D unresolved. Trimming removed 5 bases from V and 6 bases from J, with 13 bases in between. Germline CDR1 is SGHRS and CDR2 is YFSETQ. The CDR3 runs 13 residues. CDR3 amino acids: CASSPRPSDTQYF. DNA for the CDR3: TGCGCCAGCAGTCCGCGTCCGTCGGATACGCAGTATTTT.

The CDR3 DNA follows: TGTGCCAGCAGCTTGCGGGAGACCCAGTACTTC. Translated: CASSLRETQYF. This chain links TRBV5-8 with TRBJ2-5, with no clear D. V was clipped by 1 base and J by 5 bases, with 3 bases between them. The germline CDR1 and CDR2 sequences are SGHTS and YDEGEE. This CDR3 contains 11 residues.

The chain couples TRBV6-5 to TRBJ1-1; D might be TRBD1 (6 bases). Germline V gene lookup returns CDR1 MNHEY and CDR2 SVGAGI. Trimming removed 0 bases at V and 5 bases at J, with 16 bases between. CDR3 size: 16 residues. The CDR3 DNA is TGTGCCAGCAGTTACTCGAGTAGGGGGAGAGGGACTGAAGCTTTCTTT. It specifies CASSYSSRGRGTEAFF.

The chain uses TRBV18 and TRBJ2-1; the match to TRBD2 covers 9 bases. In germline, CDR1 is KGHSH, CDR2 LQKENI. The V segment lost 1 base and the J segment 0 bases; nucleotides outside the gene matches: 13. The CDR3 length is 20 residues. CDR3 loop: CASSPRPRGGWKSSYNEQFF. DNA for the CDR3: TGTGCCAGCTCACCACGTCCGCGGGGGGGATGGAAAAGCTCCTACAATGAGCAGTTCTTC.